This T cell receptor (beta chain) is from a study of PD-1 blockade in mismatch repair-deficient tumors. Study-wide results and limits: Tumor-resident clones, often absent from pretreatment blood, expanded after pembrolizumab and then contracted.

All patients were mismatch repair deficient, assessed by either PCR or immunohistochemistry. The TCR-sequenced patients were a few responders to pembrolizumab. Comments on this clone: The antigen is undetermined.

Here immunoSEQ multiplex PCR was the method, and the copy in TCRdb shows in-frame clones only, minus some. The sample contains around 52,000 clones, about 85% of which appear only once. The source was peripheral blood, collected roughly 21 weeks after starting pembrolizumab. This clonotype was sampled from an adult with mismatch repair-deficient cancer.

In DNA, the CDR3 is TGTGCCAGCAGTTACCGGGACAGGAGCACAGATACGCAGTATTTT. Residues: CASSYRDRSTDTQYF. The J gene is TRBJ2-3, the V gene TRBV6-6; 8 bases agree with TRBD1. The germline V gene has CDR1 MNHNY and CDR2 SVGAGI (reference sequence). V lost 2 bases, J lost 0 bases, and 1 base stayed unmatched. CDR3 length: 15 residues.